The clone carrying this T cell receptor (beta chain) showed up many times. This sample is part of a study of identical twins. CDR1 and CDR2 from the germline V gene are SGHRS and YFSETQ. There are 15 residues in the CDR3. V lost 3 bases, J lost 4 bases, and 7 bases stayed unmatched. Via MiXCR, TCRdb re-called the 5' RACE reads, giving one row per CDR3 protein. The sample gives 550,000 to 700,000 distinct CDR3 sequences, around a tenth of which show up once; 2.5% to 3.5% is in the top ten. This same sample was also part of a study on yellow fever vaccine responses in identical twins.

This sequence was found in a woman younger than 30 in good health. The chain couples TRBV5-1 to TRBJ2-3, with TRBD1 identical over 8 bases. The specimen was PBMCs. CDR3 sequence: CASSSDRGSADTQYF. In nucleotides, the CDR3 is TGCGCCAGCAGCTCTGACAGGGGTTCGGCAGATACGCAGTATTTT.